This T cell receptor (beta chain) emerged from a study of T-cell reconstitution after alpha-beta-depleted transplantation in children (dated by TCRdb to about 2016). Looking at the study overall: The study quantitatively tracked T-cell immune reconstitution after TCRalphabeta/CD19-depleted allogeneic hematopoietic cell transplantation in children using TCR repertoire profiling.

Sample treatment or condition, as interpreted from the label and publication: allogeneic hematopoietic cell transplantation with graft depleted of TCRalphabeta T cells and CD19 B cells. Transplant recipients were children who received TCRalphabeta/CD19-depleted allogeneic hematopoietic cell grafts. Overall results and qualifications from the work: Hyperexpanded clone frequencies declined over subsequent months; after one year, T-cell counts and TCRbeta diversity were mostly attributed to newly produced T cells. In some patients, the high TCRbeta diversity seen at day 60 was put down to recipient T cells and intrathymic progenitors that had survived conditioning. Apparently early alphabetaT-cell count recovery about two months after transplant reportedly relied on only several hundred rapidly expanded clones derived from non-depleted graft cells.

Points on this clonotype: The specificity of this receptor is unknown. There are no base qualities to consult, and no much larger clone falls within one base.

Germline trimming: 0 bases from V, 5 bases from J; junction bases outside gene matches: 12. The CDR3 measures 18 amino acids from cysteine to phenylalanine. Of all the DNA, just the CDR3 is kept, 54 bases in frame from base 1. CDR1 MNHEY and CDR2 SVGEGT are derived from the germline V gene. Libraries were made using PCR. The sequencer listed for this sample is Illumina HiSeq 2500. TCR libraries were prepared with molecular barcoding, using unique molecular identifiers to normalize TCRbeta repertoire quantification. TCRdb trimmed the raw reads at Q25, called clones with MiXCR and kept productive beta chains. Entries that share a CDR3 protein sequence are merged under the most common genes and DNA. The sample profile shows around 450,000 distinct CDR3 sequences; roughly two fifths of them were found once. Roughly 27% of the sample goes to the ten largest clones.

The TCR was taken from a girl aged 2-10 years with aplastic anemia, due to receive a stem cell transplant. The sequences come from PBMCs, collected before TCRalphabeta/CD19-depleted stem cell transplant. Recombination joined TRBV6-2 or TRBV6-3 with TRBJ2-1; TRBD2 lines up with 8 middle nucleotides. The encoded CDR3 is CASSYSPSRIAGNNEQFF. The DNA reads as follows: TGTGCCAGCAGTTACTCGCCATCGAGAATAGCGGGGAACAATGAGCAGTTCTTC.